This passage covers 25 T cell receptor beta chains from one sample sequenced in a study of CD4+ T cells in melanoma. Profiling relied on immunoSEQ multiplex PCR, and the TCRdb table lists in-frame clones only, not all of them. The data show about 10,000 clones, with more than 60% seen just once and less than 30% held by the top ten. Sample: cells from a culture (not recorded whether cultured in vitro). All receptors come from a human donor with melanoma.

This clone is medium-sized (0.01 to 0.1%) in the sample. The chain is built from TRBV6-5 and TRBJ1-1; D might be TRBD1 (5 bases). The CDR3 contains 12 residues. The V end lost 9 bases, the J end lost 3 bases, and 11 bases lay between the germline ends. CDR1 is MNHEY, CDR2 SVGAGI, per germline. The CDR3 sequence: CASGRDYTEAFF. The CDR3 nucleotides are TGTGCCAGTGGCCGGGACTACACTGAAGCTTTCTTT.

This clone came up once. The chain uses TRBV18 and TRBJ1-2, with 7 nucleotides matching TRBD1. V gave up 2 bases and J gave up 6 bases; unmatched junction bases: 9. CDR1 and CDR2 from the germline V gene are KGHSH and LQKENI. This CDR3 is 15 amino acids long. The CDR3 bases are TGTGCCAGCTCACCAGAGACAGGGTCGAAGAATGGCTACACCTTC. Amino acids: CASSPETGSKNGYTF.

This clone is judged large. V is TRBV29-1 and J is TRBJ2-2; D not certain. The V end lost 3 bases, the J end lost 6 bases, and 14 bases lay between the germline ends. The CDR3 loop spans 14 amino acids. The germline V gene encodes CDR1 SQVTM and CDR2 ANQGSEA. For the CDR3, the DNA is TGCAGCGTTGATGGGCCAACCCGGGCCGGGGAGCTGTTTTTT. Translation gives CSVDGPTRAGELFF.

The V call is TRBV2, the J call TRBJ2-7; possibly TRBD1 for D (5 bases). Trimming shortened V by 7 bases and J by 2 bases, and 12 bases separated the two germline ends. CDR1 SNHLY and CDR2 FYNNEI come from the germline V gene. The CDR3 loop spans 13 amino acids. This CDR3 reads CASMQGTTYEQYF. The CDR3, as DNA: TGTGCCAGCATGCAGGGCACTACCTACGAGCAGTACTTC.

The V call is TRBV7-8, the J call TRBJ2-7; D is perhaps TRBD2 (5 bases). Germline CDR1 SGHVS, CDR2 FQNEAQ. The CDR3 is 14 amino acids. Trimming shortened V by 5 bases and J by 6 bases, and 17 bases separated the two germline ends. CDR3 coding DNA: TGTGCCAGCAGCCCAAATCAGAGGGCTGGCGAGCAGTACTTC. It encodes CASSPNQRAGEQYF.

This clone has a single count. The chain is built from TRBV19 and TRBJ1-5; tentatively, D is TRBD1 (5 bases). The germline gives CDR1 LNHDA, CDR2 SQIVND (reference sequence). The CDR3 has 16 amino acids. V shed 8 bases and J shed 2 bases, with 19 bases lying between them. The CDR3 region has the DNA TGTGCCAGTGACGCGCAGGGTCGGTTCGGCAATCAGCCCCAGCATTTT. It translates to CASDAQGRFGNQPQHF.

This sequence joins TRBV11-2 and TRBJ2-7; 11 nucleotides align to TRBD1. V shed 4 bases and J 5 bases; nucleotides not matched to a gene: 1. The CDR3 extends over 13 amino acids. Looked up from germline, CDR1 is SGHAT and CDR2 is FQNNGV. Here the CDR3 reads CASSSDRGHEQYF. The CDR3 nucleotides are TGTGCCAGCAGCTCGGACAGGGGGCACGAGCAGTACTTC.

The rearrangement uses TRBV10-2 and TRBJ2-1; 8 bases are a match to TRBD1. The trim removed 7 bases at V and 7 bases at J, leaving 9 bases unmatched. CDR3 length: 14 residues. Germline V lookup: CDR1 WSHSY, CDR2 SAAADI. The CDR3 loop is CASKLTQGANEQFF. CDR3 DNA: TGCGCCAGCAAACTAACTCAGGGGGCGAATGAGCAGTTCTTC.

The CDR3 sequence: CASSPPFGVGELFF. Here the CDR3 DNA reads TGTGCCAGCAGCCCTCCATTCGGGGTCGGGGAGCTGTTTTTT. The chain links TRBV7-9 to TRBJ2-2; tentatively, D is TRBD2 (5 bases). This CDR3 contains 14 residues. Deletions cut 5 bases from V and 7 bases from J, with 14 bases between. Per the germline V gene, CDR1 is SEHNR and CDR2 is FQNEAQ (reference sequence).

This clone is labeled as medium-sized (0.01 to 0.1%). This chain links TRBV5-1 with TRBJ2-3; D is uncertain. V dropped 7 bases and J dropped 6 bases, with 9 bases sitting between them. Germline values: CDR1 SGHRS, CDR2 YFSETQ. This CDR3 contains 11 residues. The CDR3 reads CASPDDDTQYF. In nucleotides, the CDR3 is TGCGCCAGCCCCGACGATGATACGCAGTATTTT. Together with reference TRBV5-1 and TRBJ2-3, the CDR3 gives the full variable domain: KAGVTQTPRYLIKTRGQQVTLSCSPISGHRSVSWYQQTPGQGLQFLFEYFSETQRNKGNFPGRFSGRQFSNSRSEMNVSTLELGDSALYLCASPDDDTQYFGPGTRLTVL.

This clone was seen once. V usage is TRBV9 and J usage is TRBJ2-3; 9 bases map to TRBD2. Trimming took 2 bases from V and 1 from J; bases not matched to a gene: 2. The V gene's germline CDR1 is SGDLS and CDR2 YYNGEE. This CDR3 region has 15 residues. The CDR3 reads CASSVASGGTDTQYF. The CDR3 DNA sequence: TGTGCCAGCAGCGTCGCTAGCGGGGGCACAGATACGCAGTATTTT.

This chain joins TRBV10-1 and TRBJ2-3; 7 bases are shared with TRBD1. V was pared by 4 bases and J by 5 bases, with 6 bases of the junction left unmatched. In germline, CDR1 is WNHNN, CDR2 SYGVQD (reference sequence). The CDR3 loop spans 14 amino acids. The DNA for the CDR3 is TGCGCCAGCAGTGCAGGGGGACCGGGAGATACGCAGTATTTT. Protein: CASSAGGPGDTQYF.

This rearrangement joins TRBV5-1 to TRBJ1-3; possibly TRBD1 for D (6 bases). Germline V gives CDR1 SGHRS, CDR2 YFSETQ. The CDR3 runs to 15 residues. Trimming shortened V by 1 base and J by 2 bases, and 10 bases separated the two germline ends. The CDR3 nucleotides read TGCGCCAGCAGCTTGATCGGGGGGCCTGGAAACACCATATATTTT. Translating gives CASSLIGGPGNTIYF.

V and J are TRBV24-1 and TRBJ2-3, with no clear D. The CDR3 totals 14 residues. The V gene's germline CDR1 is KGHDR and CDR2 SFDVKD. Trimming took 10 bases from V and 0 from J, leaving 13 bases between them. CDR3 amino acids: CATSRAGSTDTQYF. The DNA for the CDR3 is TGTGCCACGTCCCGAGCAGGAAGCACAGATACGCAGTATTTT.

CDR3 coding DNA: TGTGCCAGCTCACCCGTAGGTGGGTGGGACACTGAAGCTTTCTTT. It translates to CASSPVGGWDTEAFF. This sequence joins TRBV18 and TRBJ1-1; no clear D gene. The CDR3 has 15 amino acids. The germline V and J ends were trimmed by 3 bases and 3 bases, with 14 bases remaining between them. From germline, CDR1 is KGHSH and CDR2 LQKENI.

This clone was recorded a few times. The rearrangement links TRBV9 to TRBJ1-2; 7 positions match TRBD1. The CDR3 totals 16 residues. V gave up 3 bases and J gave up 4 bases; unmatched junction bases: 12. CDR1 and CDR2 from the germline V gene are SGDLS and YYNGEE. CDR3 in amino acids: CASSATDRELGYGYTF. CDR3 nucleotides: TGTGCCAGCAGCGCGACCGACAGGGAACTTGGCTATGGCTACACCTTC.

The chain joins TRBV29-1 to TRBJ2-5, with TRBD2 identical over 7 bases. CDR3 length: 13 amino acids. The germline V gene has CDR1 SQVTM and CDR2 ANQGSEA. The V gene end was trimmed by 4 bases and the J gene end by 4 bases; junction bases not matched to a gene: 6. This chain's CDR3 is CSVVSGLGETQYF. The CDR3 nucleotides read TGCAGCGTTGTCTCCGGACTAGGAGAGACCCAGTACTTC.

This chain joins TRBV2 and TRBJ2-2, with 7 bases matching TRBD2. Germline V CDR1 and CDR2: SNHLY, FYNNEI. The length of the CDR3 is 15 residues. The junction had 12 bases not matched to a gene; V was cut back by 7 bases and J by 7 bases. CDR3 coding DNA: TGTGCCAGCATAGGGGCGGGGGACGGGAACGGGGAGCTGTTTTTT. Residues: CASIGAGDGNGELFF.

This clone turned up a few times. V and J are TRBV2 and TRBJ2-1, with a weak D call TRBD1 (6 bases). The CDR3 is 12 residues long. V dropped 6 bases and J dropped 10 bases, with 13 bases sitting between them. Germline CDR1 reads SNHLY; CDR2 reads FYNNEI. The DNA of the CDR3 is TGTGCCAGCAGGGGTACCGGGACAGAGCAGTTCTTC. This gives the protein CASRGTGTEQFF.

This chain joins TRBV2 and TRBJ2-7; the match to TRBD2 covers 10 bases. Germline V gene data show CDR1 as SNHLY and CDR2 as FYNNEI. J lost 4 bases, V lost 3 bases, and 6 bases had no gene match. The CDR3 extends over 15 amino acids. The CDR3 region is CASSDERGGHYEQYF. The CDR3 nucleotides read TGTGCCAGCAGTGACGAGCGGGGGGGCCATTACGAGCAGTACTTC.

The CDR3 DNA reads TGTGCCAGCAGTTTATCGACAGTAAACACTGAAGCTTTCTTT. Protein sequence: CASSLSTVNTEAFF. The chain links TRBV6-5 to TRBJ1-1, with TRBD1 as a possible D gene (5 bases). The CDR3 is made up of 14 amino acids. V gave up 4 bases and J gave up 2 bases, with 11 bases separating them. The germline V gene encodes CDR1 MNHEY and CDR2 SVGAGI.

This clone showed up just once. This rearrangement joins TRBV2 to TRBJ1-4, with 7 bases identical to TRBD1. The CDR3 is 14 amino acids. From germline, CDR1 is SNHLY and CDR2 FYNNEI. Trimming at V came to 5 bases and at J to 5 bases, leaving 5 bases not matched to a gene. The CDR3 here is CASSRRDSNEKLFF. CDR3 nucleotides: TGTGCCAGCAGTCGTAGGGACAGCAATGAAAAACTGTTTTTT.

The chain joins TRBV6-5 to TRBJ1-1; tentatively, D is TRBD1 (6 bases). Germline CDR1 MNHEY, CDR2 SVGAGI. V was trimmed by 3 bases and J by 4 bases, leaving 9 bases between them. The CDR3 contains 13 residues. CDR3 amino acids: CASSYRGGTEAFF. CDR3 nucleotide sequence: TGTGCCAGCAGTTATAGGGGGGGCACTGAAGCTTTCTTT.

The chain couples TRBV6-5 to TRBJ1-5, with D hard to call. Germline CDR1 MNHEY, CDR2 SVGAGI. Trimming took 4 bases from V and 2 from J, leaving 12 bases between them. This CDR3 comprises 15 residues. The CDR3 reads CASSSGSGGNQPQHF. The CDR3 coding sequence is TGTGCCAGCAGTTCCGGGAGTGGAGGCAATCAGCCCCAGCATTTT.

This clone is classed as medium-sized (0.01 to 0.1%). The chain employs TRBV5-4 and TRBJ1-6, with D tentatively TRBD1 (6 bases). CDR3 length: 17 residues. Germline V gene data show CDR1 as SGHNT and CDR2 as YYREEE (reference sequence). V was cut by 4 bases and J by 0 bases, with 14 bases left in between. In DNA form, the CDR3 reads TGTGCCAGCAGCCCGGGGGGGGCGGCCTCCTATAATTCACCCCTCCACTTT. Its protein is CASSPGGAASYNSPLHF.